Included here is one TCR beta chain sequence, with context. CDR1 MNHNS and CDR2 SASEGT come from the germline V gene. The CDR3 contains 18 residues. Trimming removed 2 bases from V and 4 bases from J; junction bases left unmatched: 13. Cells are PBMCs isolated from about 10 ml of fresh blood. This specimen comes from a study of T cells in Graves' hyperthyroidism and ophthalmopathy. The wider study: Blood was drawn when the patient was first diagnosed and still untreated.

TCR beta CDR3 regions were amplified from RNA. First-round RT-PCR targeting the TCR CDR3 was performed with the HTBI primer set. TCRdb reanalysed the multiplex PCR reads using MiXCR and keeps one entry per CDR3 protein. The sample has around 600,000 distinct CDR3 sequences, more than 15% seen once. The TCR sequence derives from a woman aged 40-49 years with Graves' ophthalmopathy. The rearrangement uses TRBV6-1 and TRBJ2-7; TRBD2 matches 11 bases. Sequenced material: blood. CDR3 region: CASSERTSGSSEGYEQYF. DNA for the CDR3: TGTGCCAGCAGTGAACGGACTAGCGGGTCAAGCGAGGGATACGAGCAGTACTTC.